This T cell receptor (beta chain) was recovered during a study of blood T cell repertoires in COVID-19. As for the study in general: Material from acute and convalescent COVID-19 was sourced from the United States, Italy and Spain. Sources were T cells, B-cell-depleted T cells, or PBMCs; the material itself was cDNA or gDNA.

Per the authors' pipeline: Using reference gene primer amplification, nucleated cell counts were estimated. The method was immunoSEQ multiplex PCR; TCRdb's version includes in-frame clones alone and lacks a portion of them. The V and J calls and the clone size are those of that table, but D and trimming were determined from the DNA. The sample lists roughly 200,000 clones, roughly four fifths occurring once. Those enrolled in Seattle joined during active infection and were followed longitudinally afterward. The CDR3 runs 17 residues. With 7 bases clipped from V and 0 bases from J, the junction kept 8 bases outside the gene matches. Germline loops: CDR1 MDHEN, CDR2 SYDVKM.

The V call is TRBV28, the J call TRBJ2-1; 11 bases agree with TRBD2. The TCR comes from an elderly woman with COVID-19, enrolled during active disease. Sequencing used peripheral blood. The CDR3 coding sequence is TGTGCCAGCATCACTTCTAGCGGGGGGAGCTCCTACAATGAGCAGTTCTTC. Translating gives CASITSSGGSSYNEQFF.